The clone carrying this TCR beta chain was seen at least ten times. The data stem from a study of CD8+CD57+ T cells in acquired aplastic anemia. Flow cytometry had shown expanded CD8+CD57+ cells in the patients chosen for sequencing. The template used for profiling TCR beta VDJ and CDR3 was genomic DNA. TCRdb independently ran MiXCR on the reads; one entry per CDR3 protein. The sample includes roughly 290,000 distinct CDR3 sequences, 50% to 65% of them seen just once. This receptor was identified in a human donor with aplastic anemia. Sequenced sample: sorted CD4+, CD8+, or CD8+CD57+ T cells (not recorded which) from PBMCs.

CDR3 sequence (DNA): TGCGCCAGCAGCGAGGGACTAGCGGAAGAGACCCAGTACTTC. The encoded protein is CASSEGLAEETQYF. This chain links TRBV5-1 with TRBJ2-5; TRBD2 aligns across 11 bases. CDR3 length equals 14 residues. The J segment lost 3 bases and the V segment lost 4 bases, leaving 2 bases of the junction unmatched. CDR1 and CDR2 from the germline V gene are SGHRS and YFSETQ.